This TCR beta chain was retrieved from a study of blood T cell repertoires in COVID-19 (dated by TCRdb to about 2020). General notes on the study: Samples covering the acute and convalescent phases of COVID-19 were provided by collaborators in the United States, Italy and Spain. Nearly every sample came with metadata listing a de-identified subject ID, COVID-19 status, age in years and sex. The dataset comprised deeply sampled blood TCRbeta repertoires from subjects exposed to, actively infected with, or recovered from COVID-19. The samples were drawn from the first 160 participants of the ongoing ImmuneRACE study and from about 1,200 subjects provided by 6 global collaborators. The prospective study material was composed of cDNA or gDNA derived from T cells, B-cell-depleted T cells, or PBMCs. Where HLA class I and class II types were available, the types were taken from metadata supplied by the sample provider, not from assay-based typing. A freely available public database, intended as a resource for researchers studying the immune response to SARS-CoV-2, is where the repertoires were released.

The research as a whole found: Clinical and demographic metadata were provided uncurated, with the amount varying by source and participant.

In regard to this clone: There is no known antigen for this receptor. Within one base of it there is no much larger clone, and no base qualities were kept.

The collaborating institutions used their own protocols to collect whole blood in K2EDTA tubes. For TCRbeta analysis, collaborators shipped samples as frozen whole blood, isolated PBMCs, or DNA extracted from either of those sample types. The immunoSEQ Assay, a bias-controlled multiplex PCR, was used to amplify TCRbeta CDR3 regions from genomic DNA. In the paper's pipeline: The number of nucleated cells in each sample was estimated by amplification of reference gene primers within the assay. To quantify the absolute abundance of each unique TCRbeta CDR3 rearrangement, sequence reads were collapsed and filtered. Productive Simpson clonality was computed per sample as the square root of Simpson's diversity index over productive rearrangements. In its TCRdb copy, this immuneACCESS table keeps in-frame sequences only and misses some clones. Where compared with another copy, unresolved V genes explain less than half of these, and the others have no known cause. V and J calls and clone size are copied from that table; D and trimming were computed from the DNA. The sample records under 200,000 clones, more than 80% of which are singletons. The ten largest make up 0.5% to 0.65% of the sample.

Sequences SGHAT (CDR1) and FQNNGV (CDR2) are obtained from the germline V gene. V lost 2 bases and J lost 2 bases, and the count of bases not matched to a germline gene is 7. The CDR3 measures 16 amino acids from cysteine to phenylalanine. Only the CDR3 DNA stays, 48 bases, in frame from base 1. The TCR originated in a man in his fifties or sixties with acute or convalescent COVID-19. The V and J segments used are TRBV11-2 and TRBJ2-3, with 7 middle bases fitting TRBD2. The sequenced sample was peripheral blood. CDR3 reads: CASSLHLAETTDTQYF. The sequenced DNA: TGTGCCAGCAGCTTACATCTAGCGGAGACCACAGATACGCAGTATTTT.